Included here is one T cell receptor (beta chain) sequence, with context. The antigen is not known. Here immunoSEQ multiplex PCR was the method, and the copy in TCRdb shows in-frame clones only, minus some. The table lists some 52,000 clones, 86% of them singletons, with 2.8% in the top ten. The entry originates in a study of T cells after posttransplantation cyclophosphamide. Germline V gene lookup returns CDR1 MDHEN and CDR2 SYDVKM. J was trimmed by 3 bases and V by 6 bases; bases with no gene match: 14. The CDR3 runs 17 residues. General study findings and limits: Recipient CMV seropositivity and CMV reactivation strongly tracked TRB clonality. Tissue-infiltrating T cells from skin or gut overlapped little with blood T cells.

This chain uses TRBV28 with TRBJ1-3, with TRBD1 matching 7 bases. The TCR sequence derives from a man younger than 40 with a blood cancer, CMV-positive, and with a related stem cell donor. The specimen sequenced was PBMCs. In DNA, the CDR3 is TGTGCCAGCAGGCCCGCGACTGGAGGGGGCGGTGGAAACACCATATATTTT. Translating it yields CASRPATGGGGGNTIYF.